This TCR beta chain was recorded in a study of T cells after yellow fever vaccination. Study as a whole: Where fractions had low cell numbers, libraries were prepared from them with the SMART-Seq v4 Ultra Low Input RNA kit.

Generation of TCR cDNA used 5'RACE template switching (which added a universal primer site and UMIs). TCRdb fed the 5' RACE reads into MiXCR, producing one record per CDR3 protein. Here the sample spans around 300,000 distinct CDR3 sequences, roughly 13% being singletons. Study-wide results and limits: Repertoires obtained by FACS sorting could include abundant clonotypes that entered as contaminants from the bulk population.

Trimming shortened V by 3 bases and J by 2 bases, and 8 bases separated the two germline ends. This CDR3 is built from 13 residues. Looked up from germline, CDR1 is SGHRS and CDR2 is YFSETQ. This clonotype was picked up a small number of times. Its antigen remains unidentified. Sequences were derived from CD4+ T cells sorted from PBMCs, sampled 45 days after the yellow fever booster vaccination. The sequence derives from a man under 40 who received the YFV17D yellow fever vaccine. The chain couples TRBV5-1 to TRBJ2-5; possibly TRBD2 for D (5 bases). CDR3 bases: TGCGCCAGCAGCTCGGACTTACAAGAGACCCAGTACTTC. Protein sequence: CASSSDLQETQYF.